This entry concerns a single TCR beta chain. Its antigen remains unidentified. V lost 2 bases and J lost 14, with 15 bases in between. This CDR3 has 12 residues. The source of the sample is a study of response to subunit inactivated influenza vaccine. Overall study findings and caveats: The authors suggested that few new T cells are recruited per seasonal influenza vaccination.

MiXCR, applied by TCRdb to the RT-PCR reads, yields one record per CDR3 protein. The table lists around 850,000 distinct CDR3 sequences, less than 20% of them singletons. This specimen was PBMCs from blood, taken around 5 days after vaccination. The chain is built from TRBV12-3 or TRBV12-4 and TRBJ1-2, with a weak D call TRBD1 (6 bases). This receptor was identified in a man between 45 and 60 years old who received an inactivated influenza vaccine. CDR3 residues: CASSLSDRQSTF. CDR3 in DNA: TGTGCCAGCAGTTTATCGGACAGACAGTCGACCTTC.